These 19 T cell receptor beta chains were sequenced from one sample in a study of blood T cell repertoires in COVID-19. Some clones are missing from TCRdb's copy, which holds only in-frame ones; the method was immunoSEQ multiplex PCR. The sample contains about 130,000 clones, about 88% of which appear only once. Sequenced sample: PBMCs or T cells enriched from blood (not recorded which). The receptors stem from a woman in her forties or fifties who had recovered from COVID-19.

CDR3 amino acids: CASSAAGQGRFGTQYF. The CDR3 DNA is TGTGCCAGCAGCGCGGCCGGACAGGGGCGGTTTGGCACCCAGTACTTC. V and J are TRBV5-6 and TRBJ2-5; 9 bases are a match to TRBD1. Germline V gene sequence: CDR1 SGHDT, CDR2 YYEEEE. Trimming removed 4 bases from V and 8 bases from J; junction bases left unmatched: 15. The CDR3 length is 16 residues.

A single count supports this clone. This chain joins TRBV4-3 and TRBJ2-7; a weak D match, TRBD2 (6 bases). This CDR3 spans 13 amino acids. V was clipped by 4 bases and J by 6 bases, with 13 bases between them. The germline V gene has CDR1 LGHNA and CDR2 YSLEER. For the CDR3, the DNA is TGCGCCAGCAGCCGGGACGTGGGGGGCGAGCAGTACTTC. It yields the protein CASSRDVGGEQYF.

The chain has TRBV7-9 and TRBJ2-5, with 9 bases aligning to TRBD1. The ends lost 3 bases at V and 8 bases at J; junction bases unmatched: 7. CDR1 SEHNR and CDR2 FQNEAQ come from the germline V gene (reference sequence). The CDR3 is 14 amino acids. In DNA, the CDR3 is TGTGCCAGCAGCTTCGGACAGGGGCAGGAAACCCAGTACTTC. Its protein product is CASSFGQGQETQYF.

The chain is built from TRBV6-2 or TRBV6-3 and TRBJ2-7; 8 bases map to TRBD1. With 0 bases clipped from V and 5 bases from J, the junction kept 15 bases outside the gene matches. The CDR3 sequence is 18 residues long. The V gene's germline CDR1 is MNHEY and CDR2 SVGEGT. The CDR3 bases are TGTGCCAGCAGTTACTCTTCCGACCTCGGACAGGGCAGGGACGAGCAGTACTTC. Its protein product is CASSYSSDLGQGRDEQYF.

V and J are TRBV7-2 and TRBJ1-4; D is perhaps TRBD1 (6 bases). CDR1 is SGHTA, CDR2 FQGNSA, per germline. The CDR3 has 13 residues. Trimming took off 3 bases at V and 6 bases at J, with 8 bases between the two ends. The CDR3, as DNA: TGTGCCAGCAGCTTTGCAGGGGATGAAAAACTGTTTTTT. Translated: CASSFAGDEKLFF.

V is TRBV25-1 and J is TRBJ2-7; 7 bases are shared with TRBD1. Trimming took 2 bases from V and 0 from J; bases not matched to a gene: 4. From germline, CDR1 is MGHDK and CDR2 SYGVNS. CDR3 length: 15 amino acids. The CDR3 is CASSEPAGGSYEQYF. The CDR3 DNA sequence: TGTGCCAGCAGTGAACCGGCAGGGGGCTCCTACGAGCAGTACTTC.

The CDR3 nucleotides are TGCGCCAGCAGCCAAGATCGGGTCAGGGTAGGAAATGGCTACACCTTC. Translation: CASSQDRVRVGNGYTF. The chain employs TRBV4-1 and TRBJ1-2; tentatively, D is TRBD1 (5 bases). V was shortened by 0 bases and J by 6 bases, with 17 bases between the two germline ends. The V gene's germline CDR1 is MGHRA and CDR2 YSYEKL. The CDR3 has 16 amino acids.

The chain recombines TRBV5-6 with TRBJ2-2; D possibly corresponds to TRBD1 (8 bases). Trimming stripped 0 bases from V and 1 base from J, with 13 bases between. Germline V gene data show CDR1 as SGHDT and CDR2 as YYEEEE. This CDR3 comprises 17 residues. CDR3 sequence reads: CASSLAGGTGNTGELFF. CDR3 nucleotide sequence: TGTGCCAGCAGCTTGGCCGGGGGGACAGGGAACACCGGGGAGCTGTTTTTT.

This clone appeared once. V and J are TRBV21-1 and TRBJ2-1; TRBD2, the D gene given by the table, was not confirmed from the DNA. TRBV21-1 is designated a pseudogene. The CDR3 length is 17 residues. The CDR3 bases are TGTGCCAGCAGCAGCTCCGGGACTACAAACTCCTACAATGAGCAGTTCTTC. Translating it yields CASSSSGTTNSYNEQFF.

The chain links TRBV24-1 to TRBJ2-1; 12 bases align to TRBD2. CDR3 length equals 16 residues. V was pared by 5 bases and J by 3 bases, with 4 bases of the junction left unmatched. Germline V gene data show CDR1 as KGHDR and CDR2 as SFDVKD. DNA for the CDR3: TGTGCCACCAGTGCGGGACTAGCGGGCAACTACAATGAGCAGTTCTTC. Translation: CATSAGLAGNYNEQFF.

The chain is built from TRBV7-3 and TRBJ2-3; 9 bases fit TRBD2. CDR1 is SGHTA, CDR2 FQGTGA, per germline. CDR3 length equals 15 residues. The junction had 1 base not matched to a gene; V was cut back by 1 base and J by 2 bases. The CDR3 DNA sequence: TGTGCCAGCAGCTTAATGGGACTAGCCACAGATACGCAGTATTTT. Amino acid sequence: CASSLMGLATDTQYF.

This rearrangement joins TRBV18 to TRBJ2-3, with TRBD2 matching over 12 bases. There are 14 residues in the CDR3. Germline V gene data show CDR1 as KGHSH and CDR2 as LQKENI. The ends lost 6 bases at V and 4 bases at J; junction bases unmatched: 2. Here the CDR3 DNA reads TGTGCCAGCTCGACTAGCGGGGGCTCAGATACGCAGTATTTT. Amino acid sequence: CASSTSGGSDTQYF.

The rearrangement uses TRBV5-6 and TRBJ1-1, with D unresolved. The ends were cut back, 4 bases at V and 3 bases at J, with 4 bases in the middle. The CDR3 contains 11 residues. Germline V gene sequence: CDR1 SGHDT, CDR2 YYEEEE. The CDR3 nucleotides are TGTGCCAGCAGCAGAGACACTGAAGCTTTCTTT. This gives the protein CASSRDTEAFF.

This clone was recorded once. The chain employs TRBV6-5 and TRBJ1-2, with TRBD1 identical over 9 bases. The CDR3 is 14 amino acids. With 3 bases clipped from V and 10 bases from J, the junction kept 9 bases outside the gene matches. Germline V gene lookup returns CDR1 MNHEY and CDR2 SVGAGI. The CDR3 loop is CASSYSRTGEDYTF. The CDR3 DNA follows: TGTGCCAGCAGTTATTCTAGGACAGGGGAAGACTACACCTTC.

J is TRBJ2-2 and V is TRBV5-4, with 8 bases lining up with TRBD2. The CDR3 length is 15 residues. V lost 4 bases and J lost 4; bases outside the gene matches: 6. From germline, CDR1 is SGHNT and CDR2 YYREEE (reference sequence). The DNA of the CDR3 is TGTGCCAGCAGCAGACCGGGGGGGGGCACCGGGGAGCTGTTTTTT. This translates into CASSRPGGGTGELFF.

The V call is TRBV19, the J call TRBJ2-7; a possible D gene is TRBD2 (5 bases). CDR1 is LNHDA, CDR2 SQIVND, per germline (reference sequence). The V end lost 3 bases, the J end lost 1 base, and 13 bases lay between the germline ends. This CDR3 region has 15 residues. CDR3 nucleotide sequence: TGTGCCAGTAGTATCAGCAGCGGATCATCCTACGAGCAGTACTTC. The encoded protein is CASSISSGSSYEQYF.

The chain joins TRBV5-5 to TRBJ1-5; possibly TRBD1 for D (5 bases). Trimming removed 0 bases from V and 0 bases from J, with 7 bases in between. Germline V lookup: CDR1 SGHKS, CDR2 YYEKEE (reference sequence). This CDR3 is 15 amino acids long. Here the CDR3 DNA reads TGTGCCAGCAGCTTGGGGGGCCCTAGCAATCAGCCCCAGCATTTT. It codes for CASSLGGPSNQPQHF.

The chain is built from TRBV19 and TRBJ2-7; 7 nucleotides agree with TRBD2. V shed 5 bases and J 0 bases; nucleotides not matched to a gene: 7. The V gene's germline CDR1 is LNHDA and CDR2 SQIVND (reference sequence). CDR3 size: 15 residues. The CDR3 sequence: CASSPGPSGSYEQYF. The DNA of the CDR3 is TGTGCCAGTAGTCCGGGACCTAGCGGCTCCTACGAGCAGTACTTC.

This clone was detected only a few times. The chain couples TRBV5-6 to TRBJ2-5; TRBD1 agrees at 7 bases. V gave up 4 bases and J gave up 5 bases; unmatched junction bases: 8. Germline V lookup: CDR1 SGHDT, CDR2 YYEEEE. This CDR3 has 14 amino acids. The CDR3 loop is CASSRGTAAETQYF. The CDR3 bases are TGTGCCAGCAGCAGGGGGACAGCCGCCGAGACCCAGTACTTC.